These T cell receptor beta chains were read from a single sample in a study of tumor-infiltrating lymphocytes in primary liver carcinoma. A single record per CDR3 protein comes from TCRdb applying MiXCR to the multiplex PCR reads. The repertoire holds 100,000 or so distinct CDR3 sequences, with almost 70% as singletons. The sequencing sample was made of liver tumor tissue from sampling region 5. These receptors all come from a woman aged 55-70 years with primary liver carcinoma and hepatitis B virus infection. CDR3s include the opening cysteine and the closing phenylalanine or tryptophan. D genes are given only for firm matches. Clone size is shown for a subset of rows, as once, few, many or a class of expanded clone.

abundance	v_gene	j_gene	d_gene	CDR3nt	CDR3aa
few	TRBV30	TRBJ2-1	TRBD2	TGTGCCTGGACCGGCCACGGGACTAGCGTCTACAATGAGCAGTTCTTC	CAWTGHGTSVYNEQFF
many	TRBV5-4	TRBJ2-2	TRBD1	TGTGCCAGCAGCTTAACAGGGGGGAACACCGGGGAGCTGTTTTTT	CASSLTGGNTGELFF
-	TRBV10-3	TRBJ2-3	TRBD2	TGTGCCATCAGGGGGGGACTAACCCCCGCAGATACACAGTATTTT	CAIRGGLTPADTQYF
many	TRBV6-5	TRBJ2-3	TRBD2	TGTGCCAGCAGTCGGACTAGCGGGGGGACAGATACGCAGTATTTT	CASSRTSGGTDTQYF
-	TRBV29-1	TRBJ2-3	TRBD1	TGCAGCACAGGACAGGGGGTCCCGGATACGCGGTATTTT	CSTGQGVPDTRYF
many	TRBV30	TRBJ1-1	-	TGTGCCTGGAAACATAGAGGCGGAGAGGACACTGAAGCTTTCTTT	CAWKHRGGEDTEAFF
-	TRBV11-2	TRBJ1-2	-	TGTGCCAGCACCTTAGAGGGCACCTCCTATGTAAGCTACACCTTC	CASTLEGTSYVSYTF
-	TRBV28	TRBJ2-7	-	TGTGCCATCCGCAACACCCCACCCAGGGGAGAGCAGTACTTC	CAIRNTPPRGEQYF
-	TRBV12-3/TRBV12-4	TRBJ2-2	-	TGTGCCAGCAGCGACAAGGGAATCGGTACCGGGGAGCTGTTATTT	CASSDKGIGTGELLF
-	TRBV11-1	TRBJ2-7	-	TGTGCCAGCAGCTTACCGGAAAACTACGTGCAGTACTTT	CASSLPENYVQYF
medium-sized	TRBV11-2	TRBJ2-5	TRBD1	TGTGCCAGCAGGTTACTCACAGGGGATGGAGAGACCCAGTACTTC	CASRLLTGDGETQYF
-	TRBV12-3/TRBV12-4	TRBJ2-7	-	TGTGCCAGCAGTTTAGTCGACGAGCGGTACTTC	CASSLVDERYF
-	TRBV11-2	TRBJ2-3	-	TGTGCCAGCAGCTCGAGACTAGTGGGACCAGATATGCAGTATTTT	CASSSRLVGPDMQYF
many	TRBV5-4	TRBJ2-7	-	TGTGCCAGCAGCTTCAGTGGTTACGAGCAGTACTTC	CASSFSGYEQYF
-	TRBV7-9	TRBJ1-4	-	TGTGCCAGCAGCCCCCTCCAGGGAAATAAAGTGTTTTTT	CASSPLQGNKVFF
many	TRBV6-6	TRBJ2-7	-	TGTGCCAGCAGTTTGACTCCCCCCGAGCAGTACTTC	CASSLTPPEQYF
-	TRBV4-1	TRBJ2-3	TRBD2	TGCGCCAGCAGACTCAGACTAGCGGGAGGAGATACGCAGTATTTT	CASRLRLAGGDTQYF
-	TRBV28	TRBJ1-1	-	TGTGCCAGCAGCCAGCGATCCCGAGCGGGCGGGTTAGGCACTGAAGCTTTCTTT	CASSQRSRAGGLGTEAFF
-	TRBV29-1	TRBJ1-4	-	TGCAGCGTTGAAGATGAGGGGCCGGGGCAGCGGATTGAAAAACTGTTTTTT	CSVEDEGPGQRIEKLFF
medium-sized	TRBV11-2	TRBJ1-1	-	TGTGCCAGCAGCTTAGAAGGGGGCACTGAAGCTTTCTTT	CASSLEGGTEAFF
-	TRBV7-9	TRBJ2-1	-	TGTGCCAGCAGCTTCGAGGGTGGGTACAATGAGCAGTTCTTC	CASSFEGGYNEQFF
-	TRBV7-9	TRBJ2-3	-	TGTGCCAGCAGTCGTCGCGCCTCTAGCGTTAGCACAGATACGCAGTATTTT	CASSRRASSVSTDTQYF
-	TRBV12-3/TRBV12-4	TRBJ2-4	-	TGTGGCAGCAGCTTTGAGAACAGAAACATTCAGTACTTC	CGSSFENRNIQYF
-	TRBV7-2	TRBJ2-7	-	TGTGTCAGCAGCTCCCAGCGGAAGTCATACGAGCTGTACTTC	CVSSSQRKSYELYF
-	TRBV5-4	TRBJ2-1	TRBD2	TGTGCCAGCAGCACCCCCACTAGCGGGAGTTTGTTTAATGGGCAGTTCTTC	CASSTPTSGSLFNGQFF
many	TRBV5-1	TRBJ2-7	-	TGCGCCAGCAGCTTGGATCTAGAGCAGTACTTC	CASSLDLEQYF
-	TRBV12-3/TRBV12-4	TRBJ1-2	-	TGTGCCAGCACCCCAAGCGGGGGTGGAGGCTTGTTTGACTTCACCTTC	CASTPSGGGGLFDFTF
-	TRBV11-2	TRBJ2-7	-	TGTGCCAACAGCTCCGCCAACGAGCAGTACTTC	CANSSANEQYF
once	TRBV6-1	TRBJ2-7	-	TGTGCCAGCAGTGAAGGTAGCGGAGGGGTCTACGAGCAGTACTTC	CASSEGSGGVYEQYF
-	TRBV18	TRBJ1-3	-	TGTGCCAGCTCACCACCCGGAAACACCATATATTTT	CASSPPGNTIYF
-	TRBV6-1	TRBJ1-5	-	TGTGCCAGCATTTTATCGAATAACAATCAGCCCCGGCATTTT	CASILSNNNQPRHF
medium-sized	TRBV11-2	TRBJ2-1	-	TGTGCCAGCAGCTTAGTAACAGGGAGCTCCTACAATGAGCAGTTCTTC	CASSLVTGSSYNEQFF
few	TRBV5-1	TRBJ1-2	-	TGCGCCAGCAGCTTGGTGGGGGACCCCATCTACACCTTC	CASSLVGDPIYTF
medium-sized	TRBV29-1	TRBJ2-1	-	TGCAGCGTTGAATTTTACTCGGGCCATCAGTTCTTC	CSVEFYSGHQFF
-	TRBV6-5	TRBJ2-7	TRBD1	TGTGCCAGCGGTTTCGCCGGGACAGGCCTATGTGGGCAGTACTTC	CASGFAGTGLCGQYF
many	TRBV7-8	TRBJ2-1	TRBD2	TGTGCCAGCAGCTCCAGCGCTAGCGGGAGGGTGAATGAGCAGTTCTTC	CASSSSASGRVNEQFF
once	TRBV6-1	TRBJ1-1	-	TGTGCCAGCATGGTTTCTCATTCGAATGAAGCCTTCTTT	CASMVSHSNEAFF
-	TRBV29-1	TRBJ2-1	-	TGTAGCGTTAGCAGGTACAATGAGCAGTTCTTC	CSVSRYNEQFF
few	TRBV11-3	TRBJ2-1	-	TGTGCCAGCAGCTTAGATAGCGGTAATGAGCAGTTCTTC	CASSLDSGNEQFF
-	TRBV28	TRBJ2-7	TRBD2	TGTGCCAGTAGTTTTCGGCCCAGGACTAGCGGCTACTACGAGCAGTACTTC	CASSFRPRTSGYYEQYF
once	TRBV11-2	TRBJ2-7	TRBD1	TGTGCCAGCAGCGAGGGACAGGGGTTGGCTAAACTTTATAACGAGCAGTACTTC	CASSEGQGLAKLYNEQYF
medium-sized	TRBV12-3/TRBV12-4	TRBJ2-3	TRBD2	TGTGCCAGCAGTTTGGGAGCGGGAGGTGGCACAGATACGCAGTATTTT	CASSLGAGGGTDTQYF
-	TRBV2	TRBJ2-3	TRBD1	TGTGCCATCCAGGGACAGAAAACAGATACGCAGTATTTT	CAIQGQKTDTQYF
-	TRBV11-3	TRBJ2-3	-	TGTGCCAGCAGCCCCGGTGGGGGTCCCACAGATACGCAGTATTTT	CASSPGGGPTDTQYF
once	TRBV28	TRBJ2-7	-	TGTGCCAGCAGTGGGACTTTCTGGCCCTACGAGCAGTACTTC	CASSGTFWPYEQYF
-	TRBV5-4	TRBJ2-7	TRBD1	TGTGCCAGCAGCTTGGGACAGGGTTTAGGCTACGTGCAATACTTT	CASSLGQGLGYVQYF
many	TRBV6-5	TRBJ1-1	-	TGTGCCAGCACCTCGATGAACACTGAAGCTTTCTTT	CASTSMNTEAFF
-	TRBV7-3	TRBJ1-1	-	TGTGCCAGCAGCCGACAGCCGAACACTGAAGCTTTCTTT	CASSRQPNTEAFF
-	TRBV11-1	TRBJ1-2	-	TGTGACAGCAGCCAGGGACGTCGGGGCTACACCTTT	CDSSQGRRGYTF
-	TRBV11-2	TRBJ2-1	-	TGTGCCAGCAGCAGGAGACTAACGGAAGGGCCGGGGGATGAGCAATTCTTC	CASSRRLTEGPGDEQFF
once	TRBV12-3/TRBV12-4	TRBJ2-7	-	TGTGCCAGCAATTCCGACGGGGGCAGGGCCCGTTATTACGAGCAGTACTTC	CASNSDGGRARYYEQYF
-	TRBV6-6	TRBJ1-5	TRBD1	TGTGCCGGCAGTCACGACAGGGCGGATCAGCCCCAGCATTTT	CAGSHDRADQPQHF
-	TRBV11-2	TRBJ2-7	-	TGTGCCAGCAGCTTAGCCGTGAGGACCTACGAGTGGTACTTC	CASSLAVRTYEWYF
-	TRBV5-4	TRBJ2-1	-	TGTGCCAGCAGCATCCCCACTAACGGGAGTTTGTTTGATGAGCAGTTCTTC	CASSIPTNGSLFDEQFF
many	TRBV29-1	TRBJ1-3	TRBD1	TGCAGCGCCGTTAGACAGGGGGCTGGAAACACCATATATTTT	CSAVRQGAGNTIYF